This T cell receptor beta chain was profiled in a study of regulatory T cells in long-lasting Graves disease. Notes on the study in general: Between persistent patients, about 2,700 public clonotypes were shared, exceeding the roughly 1,000 shared between new patients. For persistent Graves' patients, TCR diversity was lower than for newly diagnosed ones.

A note on this clonotype: The antigen is not known.

Time point given: persistent/refractory GD, antithyroid drugs over 5 years with positive TRAb. There was RNA extracted from PBMCs, and the TCR library was made from it. Graves' disease diagnosis used American Thyroid Association guidelines. A peripheral blood sample, roughly 8.5 milliliters in volume, was drawn into EDTA tubes. With iRepertoire HTBI primers and Arm-PCR of CDR3 regions, TCR beta libraries were built. TCRdb reprocessed the multiplex PCR reads via MiXCR and lists one record per CDR3 protein. The table records about 450,000 distinct CDR3 sequences, 23% of them present only once. This CDR3 is 13 amino acids long. With 2 bases clipped from V and 9 bases from J, the junction kept 4 bases outside the gene matches. CDR1 and CDR2 from the germline V gene are MGHDK and SYGVNS.

Source: peripheral blood mononuclear cells (PBMCs), taken when the disease was refractory, from a patient treated with antithyroid drugs. This chain connects TRBV25-1 to TRBJ2-3; 8 positions match TRBD1. The sequence derives from a female donor with Graves disease. Written as DNA, the CDR3 is TGTGCCAGCAGTGAAATGGGGACAGGAACGCAGTATTTT. This sequence encodes CASSEMGTGTQYF.